These 16 T cell receptor beta chains were sequenced from one sample in a study of technical replicates of blood from several donors. Generated by immunoSEQ multiplex PCR, the TCRdb table keeps only in-frame clones and is missing some. This table has over 50,000 clones, approximately 86% appearing once. The sequenced material came from PBMCs. The receptor set was obtained from a human donor in good health. Some clones in this sample may be carry-over from other donors' samples.

The chain recombines TRBV7-2 with TRBJ1-6; D perhaps matches TRBD1 (5 bases). The CDR3 runs 15 residues. Trimming stripped 5 bases from V and 6 bases from J, with 14 bases between. The V gene's germline CDR1 is SGHTA and CDR2 FQGNSA. CDR3 amino acids: CASSGLDILNSPLHF. The CDR3 DNA reads TGTGCCAGCAGCGGTTTGGACATCCTTAATTCACCCCTCCACTTT.

The chain has TRBV5-6 and TRBJ1-5; D gene ambiguous. Germline values: CDR1 SGHDT, CDR2 YYEEEE. Trimming took off 2 bases at V and 0 bases at J, with 3 bases between the two ends. The CDR3 sequence is 13 residues long. This CDR3 reads CASSFFSNQPQHF. DNA for the CDR3: TGTGCCAGCAGCTTCTTTAGCAATCAGCCCCAGCATTTT.

DNA for the CDR3: TGTGCCAGCAGCCAAACGGGGGGGGCTGTGGACTATGGCTACACCTTC. Translated: CASSQTGGAVDYGYTF. V is TRBV4-2 and J is TRBJ1-2; tentatively, D is TRBD1 (6 bases). The CDR3 is made up of 16 amino acids. Trimming took 2 bases from V and 3 from J, leaving 16 bases between them. Germline V CDR1 and CDR2: LGHNA, YNFKEQ.

J is TRBJ2-1 and V is TRBV2; 15 bases match TRBD2. This CDR3 comprises 16 residues. V lost 3 bases and J lost 7; bases outside the gene matches: 4. Germline assignment: CDR1 SNHLY and CDR2 FYNNEI. The CDR3 here is CASSEFGTSGRNEQFF. DNA for the CDR3: TGTGCCAGCAGTGAGTTCGGGACTAGCGGGAGGAATGAGCAGTTCTTC.

The V gene is TRBV19, the J gene TRBJ1-2; D remains unclear. Germline V lookup: CDR1 LNHDA, CDR2 SQIVND (reference sequence). This CDR3 is built from 14 residues. V was pared by 1 base and J by 2 bases, with 8 bases between. CDR3 protein: CASSIVAENYGYTF. The CDR3 region has the DNA TGTGCCAGTAGTATAGTGGCGGAAAACTATGGCTACACCTTC.

In DNA form, the CDR3 reads TGTGCCAGCTCCCCCATGGCGAACACTGAAGCTTTCTTT. Translated: CASSPMANTEAFF. V usage is TRBV18 and J usage is TRBJ1-1; D gene ambiguous. Deletions cut 6 bases from V and 1 base from J, with 9 bases between. Germline CDR1 and CDR2: KGHSH and LQKENI. This CDR3 comprises 13 residues.

V and J are TRBV6-5 and TRBJ1-4, with unresolved D. The CDR3 sequence is 12 residues long. The germline gives CDR1 MNHEY, CDR2 SVGAGI. Trimming took off 8 bases at V and 9 bases at J, with 13 bases between the two ends. In DNA, the CDR3 is TGTGCCAGCGAACTTTCGAGTCAAAAACTGTTTTTT. Encoded protein: CASELSSQKLFF.

This clone was counted a single time. The chain has TRBV6-5 and TRBJ1-1; D is uncertain. Per the germline V gene, CDR1 is MNHEY and CDR2 is SVGAGI. There are 13 residues in the CDR3. Trimming pared 3 bases from V and 1 base from J, leaving 6 bases between. The CDR3 sequence is CASSYNWNTEAFF. The CDR3 DNA is TGTGCCAGCAGTTATAACTGGAACACTGAAGCTTTCTTT.

V and J are TRBV5-4 and TRBJ2-5; D is possibly TRBD2 (7 bases). The germline V and J ends were trimmed by 0 bases and 2 bases, with 14 bases remaining between them. This CDR3 spans 16 amino acids. From germline, CDR1 is SGHNT and CDR2 YYREEE (reference sequence). CDR3 loop: CASSLASGGPQETQYF. The CDR3, as DNA: TGTGCCAGCAGCTTGGCATCGGGGGGCCCGCAAGAGACCCAGTACTTC.

The chain employs TRBV9 and TRBJ2-1; 7 positions match TRBD2. The germline V gene encodes CDR1 SGDLS and CDR2 YYNGEE. J lost 2 bases, V lost 4 bases, and 9 bases had no gene match. This CDR3 region has 16 residues. The CDR3 sequence: CASSFREGRAYNEQFF. In nucleotides, the CDR3 is TGTGCCAGCAGCTTCCGAGAGGGGAGGGCCTACAATGAGCAGTTCTTC.

The rearrangement joins TRBV28 to TRBJ1-1; D ambiguous. Germline V CDR1 and CDR2: MDHEN, SYDVKM. Trimming removed 2 bases from V and 3 bases from J, with 4 bases in between. This CDR3 is built from 12 residues. CDR3: CASSLIDTEAFF. CDR3 nucleotides: TGTGCCAGCAGTTTAATAGACACTGAAGCTTTCTTT.

This clone was observed a few times. The chain links TRBV29-1 to TRBJ1-1; D is possibly TRBD1 (6 bases). The CDR3 has 13 amino acids. Germline V gives CDR1 SQVTM, CDR2 ANQGSEA. The V and J ends lost 7 bases and 1 base respectively, with 13 bases between them. The CDR3: CSANREENTEAFF. CDR3 sequence (DNA): TGCAGCGCCAACAGGGAAGAGAACACTGAAGCTTTCTTT.

This chain links TRBV7-9 with TRBJ2-5, with a tentative D call TRBD2 (6 bases). The CDR3 is made up of 15 amino acids. V lost 5 bases and J 5 bases, leaving 18 bases between the germline ends. CDR1 is SEHNR, CDR2 FQNEAQ, per germline (reference sequence). This chain's CDR3 is CASSGLAGGVETQYF. Written as DNA, the CDR3 is TGTGCCAGCAGCGGATTGGCCGGAGGGGTTGAGACCCAGTACTTC.

This rearrangement joins TRBV10-2 to TRBJ2-2; maybe TRBD2 (6 bases). The CDR3 totals 16 residues. Germline values: CDR1 WSHSY, CDR2 SAAADI. Trimming removed 3 bases at V and 1 base at J, with 12 bases between. The CDR3 sequence is CASSDSRGLNTGELFF. Here the CDR3 DNA reads TGCGCCAGCAGTGACTCACGGGGGTTGAACACCGGGGAGCTGTTTTTT.

The chain links TRBV5-5 to TRBJ1-1; maybe TRBD1 (6 bases). The length of the CDR3 is 13 residues. Germline V gene sequence: CDR1 SGHKS, CDR2 YYEKEE (reference sequence). V lost 4 bases to trimming and J lost 1 base, with 8 bases between them. CDR3 loop: CASSLTGNTEAFF. The CDR3 DNA reads TGTGCCAGCAGCCTGACAGGGAACACTGAAGCTTTCTTT.

The chain carries TRBV6-5 and TRBJ2-2; tentative D call: TRBD1 (5 bases). The germline V gene encodes CDR1 MNHEY and CDR2 SVGAGI. There are 16 residues in the CDR3. The V end was cut by 2 bases, the J end by 0 bases, with 10 bases between. Here the CDR3 DNA reads TGTGCCAGCAGTTACCCGACAGCAACGAACACCGGGGAGCTGTTTTTT. This sequence encodes CASSYPTATNTGELFF.